This T cell receptor beta chain is drawn from a study of T cell changes during pregnancy in multiple sclerosis. Sequenced by immunoSEQ multiplex PCR; TCRdb stores in-frame clones only, minus some. Of some 60,000 clones detected, 75% to 95% appear once; the ten largest clones hold 0.85%. The source is a female donor with multiple sclerosis, enrolled in a pregnancy study. This material consisted of peripheral blood, taken before pregnancy.

This CDR3 reads CASSSLPSGFQYF. The CDR3 nucleotides are TGTGCCAGCAGCTCGCTCCCCAGCGGGTTTCAGTACTTC. This chain uses TRBV7-3 with TRBJ2-4; D is perhaps TRBD2 (6 bases). The CDR3 totals 13 residues. Germline V gene lookup returns CDR1 SGHTA and CDR2 FQGTGA. Trimming stripped 4 bases from V and 11 bases from J, with 15 bases between.